The next 10 T cell receptor beta chains were all read from a single sample in a study of OX40 agonist ivuxolimab in advanced cancers. This table comes from immunoSEQ multiplex PCR, and its TCRdb copy is limited to in-frame clones, with some not included. The table lists about 46,000 clones, over 75% of them singletons. The specimen comprised CD4+ or CD8+ T cells sorted from blood, sampled in a trial of the OX40 agonist ivuxolimab. All receptors come from an adult with an advanced solid tumor such as melanoma, head and neck, liver or kidney cancer.

The J gene is TRBJ1-4, the V gene TRBV7-9; D is unclear. Between the trimmed V and J ends, which lost 5 bases and 4 bases, there was a span of 8 bases. This CDR3 spans 13 amino acids. Germline V gene data show CDR1 as SEHNR and CDR2 as FQNEAQ (reference sequence). CDR3 bases: TGTGCCAGCAGCCTTCAGGTTAATGAAAAACTGTTTTTT. This gives the protein CASSLQVNEKLFF.

This clone was counted between two and nine times. The chain joins TRBV2 to TRBJ1-1; D perhaps matches TRBD1 (5 bases). The CDR3 spans 13 residues. The germline V gene encodes CDR1 SNHLY and CDR2 FYNNEI. Deletions cut 7 bases from V and 1 base from J, with 10 bases between. CDR3 loop: CASTVGENTEAFF. CDR3 sequence (DNA): TGTGCCAGCACCGTAGGGGAGAACACTGAAGCTTTCTTT.

The chain uses TRBV7-2 and TRBJ2-7; TRBD2 matches 7 bases. Germline assignment: CDR1 SGHTA and CDR2 FQGNSA. This CDR3 comprises 14 residues. V dropped 0 bases and J dropped 6; count of bases not matched to a gene: 5. The CDR3 loop is CASSLASGVGEQYF. CDR3 in DNA: TGTGCCAGCAGCTTAGCAAGCGGGGTAGGCGAGCAGTACTTC.

V gene TRBV6-5 combines with J gene TRBJ1-3; D gene ambiguous. This CDR3 contains 15 residues. Trimming removed 0 bases from V and 0 bases from J, with 6 bases in between. Germline V gene data show CDR1 as MNHEY and CDR2 as SVGAGI. The CDR3 sequence is CASSYSSGSGNTIYF. In DNA, the CDR3 is TGTGCCAGCAGTTACTCTTCCGGCTCTGGAAACACCATATATTTT.

The chain joins TRBV21-1 to TRBJ1-1; no check of the table's D call, TRBD1, against the DNA was made. TRBV21-1 is a pseudogene segment. The CDR3 contains 16 residues. The CDR3 loop reads CASSKGTRTGPEEAFF. The CDR3 coding sequence is TGTGCCAGCAGCAAAGGGACTCGCACAGGGCCCGAGGAAGCTTTCTTT.

V is TRBV21-1 and J is TRBJ1-2; the table calls TRBD1, which could not be checked here. TRBV21-1 is described as a pseudogene. CDR3 length: 15 amino acids. The chain's CDR3 is CASSSLVQGSYGYTF. The CDR3 bases are TGTGCCAGCAGCTCCCTAGTTCAGGGCTCCTATGGCTACACCTTC.

In its sample, this clone was seen a few times. This rearrangement joins TRBV27 to TRBJ1-1, with a tentative D call TRBD1 (6 bases). From germline, CDR1 is MNHEY and CDR2 SMNVEV (reference sequence). The V end was cut by 8 bases, the J end by 3 bases, with 16 bases between. This CDR3 spans 14 amino acids. The CDR3 DNA reads as TGTGCCAGCCGGGCCGGGGGCAGGGACACTGAAGCTTTCTTT. It specifies CASRAGGRDTEAFF.

The gene calls are TRBV6-4 and TRBJ1-2; weak D call: TRBD1 (5 bases). This CDR3 comprises 14 residues. Looked up from germline, CDR1 is MRHNA and CDR2 is SNTAGT. V lost 4 bases to trimming and J lost 2 bases, with 11 bases between them. This chain's CDR3 is CASSATGGNYGYTF. The CDR3, as DNA: TGTGCCAGCAGTGCCACAGGCGGCAACTATGGCTACACCTTC.

The chain has TRBV7-2 and TRBJ2-1; perhaps D is TRBD1 or TRBD2 (6 bases each). The CDR3 is made up of 15 amino acids. V lost 8 bases and J lost 6, with 20 bases in between. CDR1 is SGHTA, CDR2 FQGNSA, per germline. CDR3 nucleotides: TGTGCCAGCCGTAGGGGGGAATGGATGAGCAATGAGCAGTTCTTC. Protein: CASRRGEWMSNEQFF.

This chain connects TRBV5-1 to TRBJ1-1; 10 bases align to TRBD1. CDR3 size: 16 residues. Germline trimming cut 5 bases from V and 0 bases from J; bases unmatched to any gene: 7. From germline, CDR1 is SGHRS and CDR2 YFSETQ. The CDR3 reads CASRPGQGGMNTEAFF. The CDR3 DNA is TGCGCCAGCAGACCCGGACAGGGGGGCATGAACACTGAAGCTTTCTTT.